This T cell receptor (beta chain) was recovered during a study of blood T cell repertoires in COVID-19. About the study: Some COVID-19 samples were acute and others convalescent; all came from the United States, Italy and Spain. From T cells, B-cell-depleted T cells, or PBMCs came the material, which was cDNA or gDNA.

The assay was immunoSEQ multiplex PCR, and TCRdb's table has in-frame clones only and misses some. This table has some 200,000 clones, about 92% appearing once. The length of the CDR3 is 15 residues. The junction had 12 bases not matched to a gene; V was cut back by 3 bases and J by 6 bases. Germline CDR1 is SGHRS and CDR2 is YFSETQ. The sequencing input was peripheral blood. This receptor was identified in a man aged 25 to 45 with acute or convalescent COVID-19. The chain employs TRBV5-1 and TRBJ2-7; 7 bases map to TRBD1. The chain's CDR3 is CASSSRQGYIGEQYF. The DNA for the CDR3 is TGCGCCAGCAGCTCGAGACAGGGTTATATCGGCGAGCAGTACTTC.